This T cell receptor beta chain was recorded in a study of early T cells in non-severe SARS-CoV-2 infection. Germline V CDR1 and CDR2: SNHLY, FYNNEI. The CDR3 runs to 14 residues. Trimming left V 2 bases short and J 2 bases short, with 10 bases between. One entry per CDR3 protein results from TCRdb running MiXCR on the 5' RACE reads. The sample holds approximately 83,000 distinct CDR3 sequences, about 14% seen once. This sequence joins TRBV2 and TRBJ2-7, with a weak D call TRBD1 (5 bases). Source material: whole blood. This receptor was taken from an adult who was a healthcare worker with PCR-confirmed SARS-CoV-2 infection or an uninfected control (not recorded which). The CDR3 DNA follows: TGTGCCAGCAGTGAATCCCCGGACACCTACGAGCAGTACTTC. Its protein product is CASSESPDTYEQYF.